This TCR beta chain came from a study of blood T cells in healthy people across ages. Primers used in a second PCR of about 6 to 12 cycles were a sample-barcoded 5' primer and a J-beta primer mix. One entry per CDR3 protein, called by TCRdb with MiXCR from the 5' RACE reads. The table records approximately 810,000 distinct CDR3 sequences, around 34% of them present only once. V was pared by 6 bases and J by 2 bases, with 12 bases between. CDR1 ENHRY and CDR2 SYGVKD come from the germline V gene. This CDR3 contains 14 residues. This sequence originates from a man between 18 and 35 years old in good health. Sample: blood. The V gene is TRBV10-3, the J gene TRBJ2-3, with a tentative D call TRBD1 (5 bases). In DNA form, the CDR3 reads TGTGCCATCAGCCTAGACAGAGCCACAGATACGCAGTATTTT. Residues: CAISLDRATDTQYF.